The 7 T cell receptor beta chains given below trace back to one sample, sequenced in a study of blood T cell repertoires in COVID-19. This table comes from immunoSEQ multiplex PCR, and its TCRdb copy is limited to in-frame clones, with some not included. Of tens of thousands of clones detected, around 82% appear once; the ten largest clones hold 21%. The sequencing sample was made of peripheral blood. All receptors derive from a human donor in a cohort sampled during active COVID-19.

The V gene is TRBV28, the J gene TRBJ2-1, with a possible D match to TRBD1 (6 bases). Germline values: CDR1 MDHEN, CDR2 SYDVKM. This CDR3 comprises 15 residues. V lost 6 bases, J lost 5 bases, and 17 bases lay in between. In nucleotides, the CDR3 is TGTGCCAGCAGCCCATCAGGGGCTGGGAACAATGAGCAGTTCTTC. This gives the protein CASSPSGAGNNEQFF.

The genes are TRBV6-5 and TRBJ1-2, with D maybe TRBD1 (6 bases). The germline CDR1 and CDR2 sequences are MNHEY and SVGAGI. The CDR3 has 15 residues. V lost 0 bases and J 8 bases, leaving 16 bases between the germline ends. CDR3 in DNA: TGTGCCAGCAGTTACTCGAGGGTCGGGGGGCGAGGCTACACCTTC. Translating it yields CASSYSRVGGRGYTF.

In DNA form, the CDR3 reads TGCGCCAGCAGCCAAACAGGGGTTGGAGCTTTCTTT. This encodes CASSQTGVGAFF. The chain employs TRBV4-1 and TRBJ1-1; 7 positions agree with TRBD1. The ends lost 2 bases at V and 10 bases at J; junction bases unmatched: 4. The CDR3 totals 12 residues. The germline V gene has CDR1 MGHRA and CDR2 YSYEKL.

The chain has TRBV3-1 (or the pseudogene TRBV3-2) and TRBJ1-2, with TRBD1 identical over 8 bases. From germline, CDR1 is LGHDT and CDR2 YNNKEL (reference sequence). This CDR3 region has 15 residues. J was trimmed by 3 bases and V by 0 bases; bases with no gene match: 3. The CDR3 region is CASSQETGVDYGYTF. The CDR3 DNA reads as TGTGCCAGCAGCCAAGAGACAGGGGTTGACTATGGCTACACCTTC.

This chain links TRBV19 with TRBJ1-2; 9 nucleotides agree with TRBD1. The junction had 8 bases not matched to a gene; V was cut back by 4 bases and J by 2 bases. Germline CDR1 and CDR2: LNHDA and SQIVND (reference sequence). There are 16 residues in the CDR3. The CDR3 DNA is TGTGCCAGTAGTACGGGGGGGACAGGGAGAAACTATGGCTACACCTTC. As protein: CASSTGGTGRNYGYTF.

The gene calls are TRBV5-6 and TRBJ2-3; D perhaps matches TRBD1 (6 bases). V lost 1 base, J lost 1 base, and 13 bases lay in between. CDR3 length: 16 amino acids. The germline V gene encodes CDR1 SGHDT and CDR2 YYEEEE. The CDR3 coding sequence is TGTGCCAGCAGCTTGTTATGGGGGCCGGGCACAGATACGCAGTATTTT. Protein product: CASSLLWGPGTDTQYF.

The V call is TRBV3-1 (or the pseudogene TRBV3-2), the J call TRBJ1-2, with 9 bases matching TRBD1. Germline CDR1 and CDR2: LGHDT and YNNKEL (reference sequence). CDR3 length: 15 residues. Trimming cost V 5 bases and J 4 bases; bases outside gene matches: 8. For the CDR3, the DNA is TGTGCCAGCAGCTGGCCGGGACAGGGCGGCTATGGCTACACCTTC. Amino acid sequence: CASSWPGQGGYGYTF.